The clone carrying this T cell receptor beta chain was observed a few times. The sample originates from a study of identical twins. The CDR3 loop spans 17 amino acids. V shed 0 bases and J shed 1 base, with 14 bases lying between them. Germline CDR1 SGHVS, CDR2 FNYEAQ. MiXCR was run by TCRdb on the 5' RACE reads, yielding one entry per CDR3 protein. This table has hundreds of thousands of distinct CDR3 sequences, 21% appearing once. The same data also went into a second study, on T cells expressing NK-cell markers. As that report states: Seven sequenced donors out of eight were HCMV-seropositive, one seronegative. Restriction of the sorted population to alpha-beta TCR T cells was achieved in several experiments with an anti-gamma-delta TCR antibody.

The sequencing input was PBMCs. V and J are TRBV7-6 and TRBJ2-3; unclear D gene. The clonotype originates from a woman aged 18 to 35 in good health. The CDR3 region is CASSLALTGYGTDTQYF. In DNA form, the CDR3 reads TGTGCCAGCAGCTTAGCGCTAACTGGGTATGGCACAGATACGCAGTATTTT.